This is a list of T cell receptor beta chains from one sample in a study of T cell changes during pregnancy in multiple sclerosis. Sequenced by immunoSEQ multiplex PCR; TCRdb stores in-frame clones only, minus some. Of 80,000 or so clones in the sample, around 94% were seen once. The source was peripheral blood, collected in the second trimester of pregnancy. The receptor set was obtained from a female donor in good health, enrolled as a control in a pregnancy study. Each CDR3 is given with its conserved first and last residue. A D gene is named only where the DNA matches it firmly. Only some rows state a clone size, as once, few, many or a class for expanded clones.

J,D,size,V,DNA,CDR3
TRBJ2-7,-,-,TRBV19,TGTGCCAGTATGGGCGACACCAACTACGAGCAGTACTTC,CASMGDTNYEQYF
TRBJ1-4,-,-,TRBV27,TGTGCCAGCAGTTTATCCAGGGTGGCCGGGGAAAAACTGTTTTTT,CASSLSRVAGEKLFF
TRBJ1-5,-,-,TRBV6-6,TGTGCCAGCAGTATCCTAGGACGGGGTGGTGACGAGCCCCAGCATTTT,CASSILGRGGDEPQHF
TRBJ1-5,-,-,TRBV27,TGTGCCAGCAGTTCAACGGGGGGCAATCAGCCCCAGCATTTT,CASSSTGGNQPQHF
TRBJ1-1,-,-,TRBV18,TGTGCCAGCTCACCACTTAGGACAGCGAACACTGAAGCTTTCTTT,CASSPLRTANTEAFF
TRBJ2-1,TRBD1,-,TRBV6-1,TGTGCCAGCAGGACCGGGACAGGTAACTACAATGAGCAGTTCTTC,CASRTGTGNYNEQFF
TRBJ2-7,TRBD1,-,TRBV28,TGTGCCAGCATTGACCGGGACAGGGCCTACGAGCAGTACTTC,CASIDRDRAYEQYF
TRBJ2-7,-,-,TRBV19,TGTGCCAGTGGGCCAGCCAAGATCTACGAGCAGTACTTC,CASGPAKIYEQYF
TRBJ2-7,-,-,TRBV28,TGTGCCAGCACCAAGGGGTCCTACGAGCAGTACTTC,CASTKGSYEQYF
TRBJ2-3,TRBD2,-,TRBV27,TGTGCCAGCTCCTACGTACTAGCGGGCACAGATACGCAGTATTTT,CASSYVLAGTDTQYF
TRBJ1-2,-,-,TRBV2,TGTGCCAGCAGTAAAGAGACAGAGCCCTATGGCTACACCTTC,CASSKETEPYGYTF
TRBJ2-7,TRBD1,-,TRBV27,TGTGCCAGCAGTCTCACCGGGACAGGGGGCACCTACGAGCAGTACTTC,CASSLTGTGGTYEQYF
TRBJ2-5,TRBD2,-,TRBV5-1,TGCGCCAGCAGCTTGGGTACTAGCGGAGGGAAAGAGACCCAGTACTTC,CASSLGTSGGKETQYF
TRBJ2-7,TRBD1,once,TRBV5-4,TGTGCCAGCAGCTTGCCGGGGACAGGGGGCCACGAGCAGTACTTC,CASSLPGTGGHEQYF
TRBJ2-2,-,-,TRBV2,TGTGCCAGCAGTGGGTCCGGAGGGCCAACCGGGGAGCTGTTTTTT,CASSGSGGPTGELFF
TRBJ2-3,-,-,TRBV28,TGTGCCAGCAGTTTAAAATTGCGGGACCTCACAGATACGCAGTATTTT,CASSLKLRDLTDTQYF
TRBJ2-5,-,-,TRBV5-6,TGTGCCAGCAGCGTGGGGGGCGGAGAGACCCAGTACTTC,CASSVGGGETQYF
TRBJ2-5,TRBD2,once,TRBV14,TGTGCCAGCAGCCAAGTCGGACTAGCGGAAGAGACCCAGTACTTC,CASSQVGLAEETQYF
TRBJ1-1,-,-,TRBV5-1,TGCGCCAGCAGGGTGGCGGTGAACACTGAAGCTTTCTTT,CASRVAVNTEAFF
TRBJ1-5,TRBD1,-,TRBV6-6,TGTGCCAGCAGTTCTGGACAGGCGAATCAGCCCCAGCATTTT,CASSSGQANQPQHF
TRBJ2-1,-,-,TRBV2,TGTGCCAGCTCAGGACCCAGGTTAGGGGACAATGAGCAGTTCTTC,CASSGPRLGDNEQFF
TRBJ2-5,-,-,TRBV11-2,TGTGCCAGCAGCTTAACAGATCTACAAGAGACCCAGTACTTC,CASSLTDLQETQYF
TRBJ2-1,TRBD2,-,TRBV28,TGTGCCAGCAGTTTACCCCTACGGGAGGGCCACAATGAGCAGTTCTTC,CASSLPLREGHNEQFF
TRBJ2-7,-,-,TRBV7-9,TGTGCCAGCAGCCACCCACAACAGGGTAGCAACGAGCAGTACTTC,CASSHPQQGSNEQYF